These T cell receptor beta chains were read from a single sample in a study of T cell repertoires in cytomegalovirus infection. TCRdb fed the reads into MiXCR, producing one record per CDR3 protein. The sample yields around 900,000 distinct CDR3 sequences, roughly 30% seen once. The antigens for these receptors are not known. The sample in question was cultured CD8+ T cells from PBMCs, obtained from culture after CMV antigen stimulation. The receptors were sampled from a human donor in good health (CMV status not recorded). Some clones in this sample may be carry-over from other donors' samples. CDR3s include the opening cysteine and the closing phenylalanine or tryptophan. Each record gives: CDR3 DNA, CDR3 protein, J gene, D gene, clone size, V gene. A D gene is named only where the DNA matches it firmly. Not all rows give a size; the values are once, few, many and, for expanded clones, a class.

CDR3 DNA: TGTGCCAGCAGCTTTCCCGGGACTAGCGGCTCCTACGAGCAGTACTTC; CDR3 protein: CASSFPGTSGSYEQYF; J gene: TRBJ2-7; D gene: TRBD2; clone size: .; V gene: TRBV5-4
CDR3 DNA: TGCAGTGCTCTTAGGGCGGGGGGGGAAGAGACCCAGTACTTC; CDR3 protein: CSALRAGGEETQYF; J gene: TRBJ2-5; D gene: TRBD2; clone size: .; V gene: TRBV20-1
CDR3 DNA: TGTGCCAGCAGCCGCCTTCCGTTTGACAGGGTAACTGGGGCCAACGTCCTGACTTTC; CDR3 protein: CASSRLPFDRVTGANVLTF; J gene: TRBJ2-6; D gene: TRBD1; clone size: .; V gene: TRBV7-9
CDR3 DNA: TGTGCCAGCAGCCCCCTTAGCGGGGAAAACACAGATACGCAGTATTTT; CDR3 protein: CASSPLSGENTDTQYF; J gene: TRBJ2-3; D gene: TRBD2; clone size: .; V gene: TRBV7-9
CDR3 DNA: TGTGCCAGCAGTTACTCGCCCGGGGTGGGGGAGACCCAGTACTTC; CDR3 protein: CASSYSPGVGETQYF; J gene: TRBJ2-5; D gene: .; clone size: .; V gene: TRBV6-8
CDR3 DNA: TGTGCCAGTAGTAACGCCAGGGCTACTCAGGATGAAAAACTGTTTTTT; CDR3 protein: CASSNARATQDEKLFF; J gene: TRBJ1-4; D gene: .; clone size: .; V gene: TRBV19
CDR3 DNA: TGTGCCAGCAGTTCCCAAAGGGGTAATGAAAAACTGTTTTTT; CDR3 protein: CASSSQRGNEKLFF; J gene: TRBJ1-4; D gene: .; clone size: few; V gene: TRBV28
CDR3 DNA: TGCGCCAGTGGGACAGGGGGTTTCGGTGGCTACACCTTC; CDR3 protein: CASGTGGFGGYTF; J gene: TRBJ1-2; D gene: TRBD1; clone size: .; V gene: TRBV10-2
CDR3 DNA: TGCGCCAGCAGCCAAGATCCCGGTCGGACTAGCGGGAGGACACAAGAGACCCAGTACTTC; CDR3 protein: CASSQDPGRTSGRTQETQYF; J gene: TRBJ2-5; D gene: TRBD2; clone size: .; V gene: TRBV4-1
CDR3 DNA: TGTGCCAGCCAGGGGGGCTCAGATACGCAGTATTTT; CDR3 protein: CASQGGSDTQYF; J gene: TRBJ2-3; D gene: .; clone size: few; V gene: TRBV13
CDR3 DNA: TGTGCCAGCAGCTCATCCGGGCCGGGGATACTCCAAGAGACCCAGTACTTC; CDR3 protein: CASSSSGPGILQETQYF; J gene: TRBJ2-5; D gene: .; clone size: many; V gene: TRBV7-8
CDR3 DNA: TGTGCCAGCAGTTCCGACAGGGAGGGAGGCAATCAGCCCCAGCATTTT; CDR3 protein: CASSSDREGGNQPQHF; J gene: TRBJ1-5; D gene: TRBD1; clone size: once; V gene: TRBV28
CDR3 DNA: TGTGCCAGCGTCAGGCCCCTCGAGGTCTATGGCTACACCTTC; CDR3 protein: CASVRPLEVYGYTF; J gene: TRBJ1-2; D gene: .; clone size: .; V gene: TRBV7-9
CDR3 DNA: TGTGCCAGCAGTTGGACAGGGGGCGTTCAGCCCCAGCATTTT; CDR3 protein: CASSWTGGVQPQHF; J gene: TRBJ1-5; D gene: TRBD1; clone size: .; V gene: TRBV6-2/TRBV6-3
CDR3 DNA: TGTGCCAGCAGTGGGACAGGGGCGTATGGCTACACCTTC; CDR3 protein: CASSGTGAYGYTF; J gene: TRBJ1-2; D gene: TRBD1; clone size: .; V gene: TRBV6-2/TRBV6-3
CDR3 DNA: TGTGCCAGCAAGGACGGCAACACTGAAGCTTTCTTT; CDR3 protein: CASKDGNTEAFF; J gene: TRBJ1-1; D gene: .; clone size: many; V gene: TRBV6-5
CDR3 DNA: TGTGCCAGCAGCCCGCCGGACAGGGGTCAGCCCCAGCATTTT; CDR3 protein: CASSPPDRGQPQHF; J gene: TRBJ1-5; D gene: TRBD1; clone size: .; V gene: TRBV7-6
CDR3 DNA: TGTGCCAGCAGTTCCCCCACGGGGGAGGAAACAGATACGCAGTATTTT; CDR3 protein: CASSSPTGEETDTQYF; J gene: TRBJ2-3; D gene: .; clone size: .; V gene: TRBV6-2/TRBV6-3
CDR3 DNA: TGTGCCAGCAGCCCCCCCCAGCCGAACACCGGGGAGCTGTTTTTT; CDR3 protein: CASSPPQPNTGELFF; J gene: TRBJ2-2; D gene: .; clone size: .; V gene: TRBV7-9
CDR3 DNA: TGTGCCAGCAGCTTAGTCACATCTAGCGGGGGACACAATGAGCAGTTCTTC; CDR3 protein: CASSLVTSSGGHNEQFF; J gene: TRBJ2-1; D gene: TRBD2; clone size: many; V gene: TRBV11-3
CDR3 DNA: TGCGCCAGCAGCTTGGGCTTCGGGACACCTGAAGCTTTCTTT; CDR3 protein: CASSLGFGTPEAFF; J gene: TRBJ1-1; D gene: .; clone size: few; V gene: TRBV5-1
CDR3 DNA: TGTGCCAGCAGTCTTATAGGGGGAGGAGTAACCAATGAGCAGTTCTTC; CDR3 protein: CASSLIGGGVTNEQFF; J gene: TRBJ2-1; D gene: .; clone size: .; V gene: TRBV27
CDR3 DNA: TGTGCCAGCAGTGGTAGCGGGGGGCCTCACCTAGGAGATGAGCAGTTCTTC; CDR3 protein: CASSGSGGPHLGDEQFF; J gene: TRBJ2-1; D gene: TRBD2; clone size: few; V gene: TRBV6-5
CDR3 DNA: TGTGCCAGCACAACAGGGCATAGCAATCAGCCCCAGCATTTT; CDR3 protein: CASTTGHSNQPQHF; J gene: TRBJ1-5; D gene: .; clone size: many; V gene: TRBV7-9
CDR3 DNA: TGTGCCAGCAGCTTTGGCGGGGTTTACGAGCAGTACTTC; CDR3 protein: CASSFGGVYEQYF; J gene: TRBJ2-7; D gene: .; clone size: few; V gene: TRBV7-6
CDR3 DNA: TGTGCCAGCAGTCCCACGGCAGGGGTAAACGGGCACACCATATATTTT; CDR3 protein: CASSPTAGVNGHTIYF; J gene: TRBJ1-3; D gene: .; clone size: .; V gene: TRBV28
CDR3 DNA: TGTGCCAGCAGCTCCGGGGGTATTGAAAAACTGTTTTTT; CDR3 protein: CASSSGGIEKLFF; J gene: TRBJ1-4; D gene: .; clone size: .; V gene: TRBV7-4
CDR3 DNA: TGTGCCAGCAGCTTAGCTAGCGGGGGGGCCAAAGGGAATGAGCAGTTCTTC; CDR3 protein: CASSLASGGAKGNEQFF; J gene: TRBJ2-1; D gene: TRBD2; clone size: many; V gene: TRBV7-6
CDR3 DNA: TGTGCCAGCAGTCCCCGGGACAGGGGAGTATCTGGGGCCAACGTCCTGACTTTC; CDR3 protein: CASSPRDRGVSGANVLTF; J gene: TRBJ2-6; D gene: TRBD1; clone size: .; V gene: TRBV28
CDR3 DNA: TGTGCCAGCAGCCCAGTACAGACTAGCGGGGAAGAGACCCAGTACTTC; CDR3 protein: CASSPVQTSGEETQYF; J gene: TRBJ2-5; D gene: TRBD2; clone size: .; V gene: TRBV27
CDR3 DNA: TGCAGCGTTGCCCCGACAGGGAGGGTGGTGAGGTTAGAAGAGACCCAGTACTTC; CDR3 protein: CSVAPTGRVVRLEETQYF; J gene: TRBJ2-5; D gene: .; clone size: .; V gene: TRBV29-1
CDR3 DNA: TGTGCCAGCAGTCTCCCCAGTGAGGGTACTGGAAACACCATATATTTT; CDR3 protein: CASSLPSEGTGNTIYF; J gene: TRBJ1-3; D gene: .; clone size: many; V gene: TRBV7-9
CDR3 DNA: TGTGCCAGCAGCTTGGTGGGGGACGGTGTCGACTCACCCCTCCACTTT; CDR3 protein: CASSLVGDGVDSPLHF; J gene: TRBJ1-6; D gene: .; clone size: .; V gene: TRBV5-6
CDR3 DNA: TGTGCCAGCAGCCCATGGATCGGTCAGCCCCAGCATTTT; CDR3 protein: CASSPWIGQPQHF; J gene: TRBJ1-5; D gene: .; clone size: .; V gene: TRBV7-2
CDR3 DNA: TGTGCCAGCAGTTGGACAGGGGGGGATGAAAAACTGTTTTTT; CDR3 protein: CASSWTGGDEKLFF; J gene: TRBJ1-4; D gene: TRBD1; clone size: many; V gene: TRBV7-2
CDR3 DNA: TGCGCCAGCAGCTTTCGGGCGGGGGGCTCATCCGATGAGCAGTTCTTC; CDR3 protein: CASSFRAGGSSDEQFF; J gene: TRBJ2-1; D gene: TRBD2; clone size: .; V gene: TRBV5-1
CDR3 DNA: TGTGCCAGCAGCGTAGCGGGGGAACAGACTGAAGCTTTCTTT; CDR3 protein: CASSVAGEQTEAFF; J gene: TRBJ1-1; D gene: .; clone size: .; V gene: TRBV9
CDR3 DNA: TGTGCCAACAGTCCGCTTGACGGGTATAATTCACCCCTCCACTTT; CDR3 protein: CANSPLDGYNSPLHF; J gene: TRBJ1-6; D gene: .; clone size: .; V gene: TRBV4-2
CDR3 DNA: TGTGCCAGCAACTCCCCCCTACTCAAGGGTCTCCAAAGAGGCTACACCTTC; CDR3 protein: CASNSPLLKGLQRGYTF; J gene: TRBJ1-2; D gene: .; clone size: many; V gene: TRBV7-9
CDR3 DNA: TGTGCCAGCAGCTTGGCATATCCCACCGGGGAGCTGTTTTTT; CDR3 protein: CASSLAYPTGELFF; J gene: TRBJ2-2; D gene: .; clone size: .; V gene: TRBV5-6
CDR3 DNA: TGTGCCACTACATGGTCAAACATTCAGTACTTC; CDR3 protein: CATTWSNIQYF; J gene: TRBJ2-4; D gene: .; clone size: .; V gene: TRBV7-9
CDR3 DNA: TGTGCCAGCAGTCGGACAGGGGCACGGGTGGTCTATGGCTACACCTTC; CDR3 protein: CASSRTGARVVYGYTF; J gene: TRBJ1-2; D gene: TRBD1; clone size: .; V gene: TRBV12-3/TRBV12-4